This T cell receptor beta chain was sequenced in a study of blood T cell repertoires in COVID-19. In the study overall: Italy, Spain and the United States were the sources of the convalescent and acute COVID-19 samples. The analysed material was cDNA or gDNA that came from T cells, B-cell-depleted T cells, or PBMCs.

Trimming shortened V by 0 bases and J by 7 bases, and 10 bases separated the two germline ends. Germline values: CDR1 SGHDN, CDR2 FVKESK. The CDR3 is made up of 15 amino acids. Authors' analysis steps: Nucleated cell number was recorded as an estimate derived from reference gene primer amplification. TCRdb's copy holds only in-frame clones and misses some; the assay was immunoSEQ multiplex PCR. Clone size and V and J calls were adopted from that table, with D and trimming inferred from the DNA. Of about 69,000 clones listed, 86% are singletons. What was sequenced was peripheral blood. The TCR comes from a man aged 25-45 years with acute or convalescent COVID-19. V usage is TRBV14 and J usage is TRBJ1-6, with D maybe TRBD1 (6 bases). The CDR3 here is CASSQELQGNSPLHF. The CDR3 DNA sequence: TGTGCCAGCAGCCAAGAGTTGCAGGGGAATTCACCCCTCCACTTT.